Below, one T cell receptor beta chain is given with its context. This sample is drawn from a study of blood T cell repertoires in COVID-19. TCRdb's copy holds only in-frame clones and misses some; the assay was immunoSEQ multiplex PCR. The sample includes 80,000 to 100,000 clones, 65% to 85% of them seen just once. From germline, CDR1 is SGHNT and CDR2 YENEEA. The CDR3 length is 16 residues. The trim removed 6 bases at V and 4 bases at J, leaving 9 bases unmatched. The sequencing sample was made of peripheral blood. This chain connects TRBV11-3 to TRBJ2-1; TRBD2 matches 10 bases. This TCR derives from a man between 60 and 75 years old with acute or convalescent COVID-19. The CDR3 is CASSQTLAGDYNEQFF. CDR3 in DNA: TGTGCCAGCAGTCAAACCCTAGCGGGGGATTACAATGAGCAGTTCTTC.